This TCR beta chain was sequenced for a study of T cell responses to AZD1222 COVID-19 vaccine. Across the study: Analysis merged second doses at about 4 or about 12 weeks. Regarding the study as a whole: Among the donors, most were white British and more were female, and clonal diversity was possibly underestimated. Targets within unmutated variant regions were reportedly found for nearly half of spike-specific TCRs.

The CDR3 has 17 amino acids. Germline V CDR1 and CDR2: MNHNS, SASEGT. V shed 2 bases and J shed 4 bases, with 18 bases lying between them. TCRdb's table, derived via immunoSEQ multiplex PCR, lists solely in-frame clones and lacks some. The sample lists about 92,000 clones; 88% were seen once. This clone was detected once. Its antigen is unidentified. The source of this sequence is an adult in good health. The sequenced sample was peripheral blood, obtained on day 0 of AZD1222 vaccination. The rearrangement uses TRBV6-1 and TRBJ2-1; possible D gene TRBD2, 6 bases. CDR3 sequence: CASSELGGLSDYNEQFF. CDR3 nucleotides: TGTGCCAGCAGTGAATTAGGTGGACTATCTGATTACAATGAGCAGTTCTTC.